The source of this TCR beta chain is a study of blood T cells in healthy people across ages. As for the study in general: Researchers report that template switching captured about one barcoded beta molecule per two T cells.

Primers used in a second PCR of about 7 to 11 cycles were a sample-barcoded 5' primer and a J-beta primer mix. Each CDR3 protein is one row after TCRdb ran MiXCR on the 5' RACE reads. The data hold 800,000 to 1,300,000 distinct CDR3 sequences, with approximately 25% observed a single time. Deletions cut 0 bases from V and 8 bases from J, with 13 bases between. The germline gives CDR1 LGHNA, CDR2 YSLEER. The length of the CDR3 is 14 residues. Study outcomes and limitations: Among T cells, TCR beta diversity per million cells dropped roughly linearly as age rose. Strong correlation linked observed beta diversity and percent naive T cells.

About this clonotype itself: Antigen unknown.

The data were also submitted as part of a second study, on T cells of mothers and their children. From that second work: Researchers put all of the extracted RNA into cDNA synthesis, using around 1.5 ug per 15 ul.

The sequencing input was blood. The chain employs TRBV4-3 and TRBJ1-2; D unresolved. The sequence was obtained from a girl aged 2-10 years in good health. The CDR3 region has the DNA TGCGCCAGCAGCCAAGAGATAAACCTTGGGGGCTACACCTTC. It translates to CASSQEINLGGYTF.